Sequencing of this T cell receptor (beta chain) was carried out in a study of T cell changes during pregnancy in multiple sclerosis. Method: immunoSEQ multiplex PCR; TCRdb's copy keeps in-frame clones and lacks some. The data hold 60,000 to 75,000 clones, with about 91% observed a single time. This CDR3 spans 15 amino acids. Germline V gene sequence: CDR1 MRHNA, CDR2 SNTAGT. V trimming: 8 bases; J trimming: 0 bases; junction bases outside the gene matches: 4. Source: peripheral blood, taken before pregnancy. The chain couples TRBV6-4 to TRBJ2-1; TRBD2 matches 10 bases. The sequence came from a female donor with multiple sclerosis, enrolled in a pregnancy study. CDR3 sequence reads: CASSSGGNSYNEQFF. Here the CDR3 DNA reads TGTGCCAGCTCTAGCGGGGGAAACTCCTACAATGAGCAGTTCTTC.